This TCR beta chain was captured in a study of blood T cell repertoires in COVID-19. Whole-study context: Samples of COVID-19 (acute and convalescent) were obtained from the United States, Italy and Spain.

Under the authors' procedure: Amplified reference gene primers provided the basis for estimating nucleated cell counts. Assay used: immunoSEQ multiplex PCR; TCRdb lists only in-frame clones, some missing. Clone size and V and J calls were adopted from that table, with D and trimming inferred from the DNA. The table has approximately 62,000 clones, more than 80% seen once. Per germline, CDR1 MNHEY and CDR2 SVGAGI. J was trimmed by 7 bases and V by 5 bases; bases with no gene match: 9. The CDR3 runs to 15 residues. This clone was counted ten times or more. The receptor's source is a man older than 75 with acute or convalescent COVID-19. The specimen sequenced was peripheral blood. The chain couples TRBV6-5 to TRBJ1-2; 11 bases fit TRBD1. Written as DNA, the CDR3 is TGTGCCAGCAGTCAACCGGGACAGGGGGGCTTTGGCTACACCTTC. Translated: CASSQPGQGGFGYTF.